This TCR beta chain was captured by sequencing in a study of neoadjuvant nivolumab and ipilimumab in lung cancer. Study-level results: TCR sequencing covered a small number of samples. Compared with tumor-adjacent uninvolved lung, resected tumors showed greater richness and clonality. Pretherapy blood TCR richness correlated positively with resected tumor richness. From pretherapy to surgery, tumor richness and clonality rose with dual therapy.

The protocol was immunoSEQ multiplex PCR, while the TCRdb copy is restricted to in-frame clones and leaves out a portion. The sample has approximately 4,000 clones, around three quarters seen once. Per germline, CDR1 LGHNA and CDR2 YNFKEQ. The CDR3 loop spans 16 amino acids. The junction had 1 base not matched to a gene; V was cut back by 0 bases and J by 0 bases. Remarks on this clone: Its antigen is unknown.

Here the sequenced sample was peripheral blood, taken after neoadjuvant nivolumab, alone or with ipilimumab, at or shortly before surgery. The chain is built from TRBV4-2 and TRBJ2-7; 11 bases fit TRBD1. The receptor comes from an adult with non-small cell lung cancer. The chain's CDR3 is CASSQDGTGGSYEQYF. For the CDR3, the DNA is TGTGCCAGCAGCCAAGATGGGACAGGGGGCTCCTACGAGCAGTACTTC.